The entry that follows covers one T cell receptor beta chain sequence. The germline V gene has CDR1 LNHDA and CDR2 SQIVND (reference sequence). The CDR3 runs to 15 residues. V lost 6 bases to trimming and J lost 4 bases; unmatched junction nucleotides: 9. Before the COVID-19 pandemic, during about 2011-2019, CD4+ T cells were taken from unexposed donors. The table came from immunoSEQ multiplex PCR; TCRdb's copy has only in-frame clones and leaves some out. The repertoire includes about 59,000 clones, 86% of them detected once, and around 1.5% sits in the top ten. This sample was included in a study of CD4 T cells in relation to SARS-CoV-2 and coronaviruses.

The receptor comes from a human donor in good health. The chain couples TRBV19 to TRBJ1-5, with 7 bases aligning to TRBD1. Sequencing was done on a sample of memory CD4+ T cells from PBMCs. In DNA form, the CDR3 reads TGTGCCAGTAGGGGGGGGACAGCCGATAATCAGCCCCAGCATTTT. Its translation is CASRGGTADNQPQHF.